This paragraph reports one TCR beta chain. CDR3 length: 12 residues. The V gene lost 5 bases and the J gene lost 9 bases, with 11 bases spanning the gap. CDR1 and CDR2 (germline): LGHDT, YNNKEL (reference sequence). The data were taken from a study of identical twins. TCRdb redid the calling of the 5' RACE reads with MiXCR, one entry per CDR3 protein. The repertoire holds hundreds of thousands of distinct CDR3 sequences, with about 12% as singletons. The same data also went into a second study, on yellow fever vaccine responses in identical twins.

V is TRBV3-1 and J is TRBJ2-1; D might be TRBD1 (6 bases). The sequence came from a woman between 18 and 29 years old in good health. Source material: PBMCs. The CDR3 region has the DNA TGTGCCAGCAGCTATACAGGGACTGAGCAGTTCTTC. Translated: CASSYTGTEQFF.